This entry lists 32 T cell receptor beta chains sequenced from one sample in a study. TCRdb re-called the RT-PCR reads with MiXCR, one entry per CDR3 protein. Seen here are fewer than 800,000 distinct CDR3 sequences, about 14% observed once, and the top ten hold roughly 3.9%. The specimen was memory CD4+ T cells from blood. Source of these receptors: a female donor in good health, serving as a healthy control.

This clonotype was recorded a few times. The V call is TRBV20-1, the J call TRBJ1-1; D may be TRBD1 (5 bases). V was shortened by 3 bases and J by 11 bases, with 16 bases between the two germline ends. The CDR3 covers 12 residues. Per the germline V gene, CDR1 is DFQATT and CDR2 is SNEGSKA (reference sequence). CDR3 region: CSASRGPQGAFF. CDR3 bases: TGCAGTGCTAGTCGGGGACCCCAAGGGGCTTTCTTT.

This chain connects TRBV7-8 to TRBJ1-1; D might be TRBD1 (5 bases). This CDR3 contains 19 residues. The V gene's germline CDR1 is SGHVS and CDR2 FQNEAQ. Trimming shortened V by 5 bases and J by 9 bases, and 34 bases separated the two germline ends. The CDR3 loop reads CASSPHGPGRWPGRVQAFF. The CDR3 DNA sequence: TGTGCCAGCAGCCCACATGGACCGGGACGCTGGCCTGGTAGAGTTCAAGCTTTCTTT.

This clonotype was seen more than once but under ten times. V usage is TRBV28 and J usage is TRBJ1-5; D is uncertain. The V end lost 3 bases, the J end lost 0 bases, and 15 bases lay between the germline ends. Germline loops: CDR1 MDHEN, CDR2 SYDVKM. The CDR3 is 17 amino acids. This CDR3 reads CASSLSQERLSNQPQHF. In DNA form, the CDR3 reads TGTGCCAGCAGTTTGTCGCAGGAAAGACTTAGCAATCAGCCCCAGCATTTT. The full variable domain, its missing parts supplied by reference TRBV28 and TRBJ1-5, is DVKVTQSSRYLVKRTGEKVFLECVQDMDHENMFWYRQDPGLGLRLIYFSYDVKMKEKGDIPEGYSVSREKKERFSLILESASTNQTSMYLCASSLSQERLSNQPQHFGDGTRLSIL.

This clonotype has ten or more counts. The V gene is TRBV27, the J gene TRBJ2-2, with D hard to call. V was trimmed by 3 bases and J by 4 bases, leaving 9 bases between them. The CDR3 covers 14 residues. Germline CDR1 is MNHEY and CDR2 is SMNVEV (reference sequence). The CDR3 DNA sequence: TGTGCCAGCAGTTTTCTCCCTGGCACCGGGGAGCTGTTTTTT. Translating gives CASSFLPGTGELFF.

The chain employs TRBV5-1 and TRBJ1-5; D remains unclear. This CDR3 is built from 16 residues. Trimming took 1 base from V and 7 from J, leaving 18 bases between them. Germline values: CDR1 SGHRS, CDR2 YFSETQ. The CDR3 DNA reads TGCGCCAGCAGCTTGACGGCCGCCACAGAAGGGCAGCCCCAGCATTTT. Translated: CASSLTAATEGQPQHF.

This clonotype has only a few counts. The chain combines TRBV20-1 with TRBJ2-3; no definite D call. The CDR3 has 10 residues. Germline V CDR1 and CDR2: DFQATT, SNEGSKA (reference sequence). V lost 8 bases to trimming and J lost 6 bases, with 9 bases between them. The CDR3 DNA sequence: TGCAGTCCCGGGTGGGATACGCAGTATTTT. It codes for CSPGWDTQYF.

This clonotype was observed a few times. The J gene is TRBJ1-1, the V gene TRBV29-1; D gene unclear. V was cut by 2 bases and J by 2 bases, with 9 bases left in between. Looked up from germline, CDR1 is SQVTM and CDR2 is ANQGSEA. The CDR3 length is 13 residues. CDR3 residues: CSVERPYNTEAFF. The CDR3 nucleotides read TGCAGCGTTGAACGGCCTTACAACACTGAAGCTTTCTTT.

This clonotype was counted a few times. The V and J genes are TRBV3-1 and TRBJ2-3; 13 bases map to TRBD2. V lost 3 bases, J lost 5 bases, and 11 bases stayed unmatched. The CDR3 extends over 18 amino acids. CDR1 and CDR2 from the germline V gene are LGHDT and YNNKEL (reference sequence). The CDR3 sequence is CASSHGTSGVRYEDTQYF. The CDR3, as DNA: TGTGCCAGCAGCCACGGGACTAGCGGGGTACGGTATGAAGATACGCAGTATTTT.

The V gene is TRBV5-6, the J gene TRBJ1-1; tentatively, D is TRBD1 (5 bases). Germline V CDR1 and CDR2: SGHDT, YYEEEE. V was trimmed by 5 bases and J by 2 bases, leaving 13 bases between them. The CDR3 totals 14 residues. The CDR3 bases are TGTGCCAGCAGTTGGCGGGGGGGAAACACTGAAGCTTTCTTT. It yields the protein CASSWRGGNTEAFF. Full variable domain (rest looked up from reference TRBV5-6 and TRBJ1-1): DAGVTQSPTHLIKTRGQQVTLRCSPKSGHDTVSWYQQALGQGPQFIFQYYEEEERQRGNFPDRFSGHQFPNYSSELNVNALLLGDSALYLCASSWRGGNTEAFFGQGTRLTVV.

This chain joins TRBV19 and TRBJ2-1; D may be TRBD2 (7 bases). The germline CDR1 and CDR2 sequences are LNHDA and SQIVND (reference sequence). The CDR3 is made up of 13 amino acids. Trimming cost V 5 bases and J 5 bases, with 10 bases left between them. CDR3 amino acids: CASSGRGHNEQFF. Written as DNA, the CDR3 is TGTGCCAGTAGTGGGCGGGGGCACAATGAGCAGTTCTTC.

The chain couples TRBV5-1 to TRBJ2-1, with 12 bases fitting TRBD2. The germline CDR1 and CDR2 sequences are SGHRS and YFSETQ. The CDR3 runs 15 residues. V lost 0 bases to trimming and J lost 9 bases; unmatched junction nucleotides: 4. The CDR3, as DNA: TGCGCCAGCAGCTTGGGACTAGCGGGGGAGTCTGAGCAGTTCTTC. Protein product: CASSLGLAGESEQFF.

This clonotype was observed a few times. The chain recombines TRBV7-2 with TRBJ2-3; D might be TRBD1 (6 bases). CDR1 is SGHTA and CDR2 is FQGNSA in the germline V gene. This CDR3 is 14 amino acids long. Trimming removed 7 bases at V and 3 bases at J, with 14 bases between. The DNA for the CDR3 is TGTGCCAGCACCGGGACAAGAGGAACAGATACGCAGTATTTT. Protein product: CASTGTRGTDTQYF.

This clonotype was detected a few times. V is TRBV6-1 and J is TRBJ1-2; 10 nucleotides align to TRBD1. The length of the CDR3 is 13 residues. Losses at the gene ends were 6 bases for V and 8 bases for J; bases not matched to a gene: 6. CDR1 MNHNS and CDR2 SASEGT come from the germline V gene. CDR3 in DNA: TGTGCCAGCAGAGGGACAGGGGTTGGCGGCTACACCTTC. It codes for CASRGTGVGGYTF.

The chain couples TRBV12-3 or TRBV12-4 to TRBJ1-5; 10 bases agree with TRBD1. V shed 7 bases, J shed 6 bases, and the junction held 3 bases outside the gene matches. The CDR3 consists of 13 residues. CDR3 sequence (DNA): TGTGCCAGCACCTGGGACAGGGGTCAGCCCCAGCATTTT. This sequence encodes CASTWDRGQPQHF.

This clonotype was seen at least ten times. The CDR3, as DNA: TGTGCCACCACACGAGCGACCATTTACAATGAGCAGTTCTTC. This translates into CATTRATIYNEQFF. The rearrangement joins TRBV15 to TRBJ2-1, with unresolved D. V lost 7 bases to trimming and J lost 4 bases, with 14 bases between them. This CDR3 region has 14 residues. In germline, CDR1 is LNHNV, CDR2 YYDKDF (reference sequence).

This clonotype has more than one count but fewer than ten. The V gene is TRBV5-1, the J gene TRBJ2-7; D may correspond to TRBD1 or TRBD2 (6 bases each). Germline V CDR1 and CDR2: SGHRS, YFSETQ. The CDR3 length is 16 residues. V was cut by 0 bases and J by 2 bases, with 15 bases left in between. The CDR3 region has the DNA TGCGCCAGCAGCTTGGTTGGGGGGCGCATGGCCTACGAGCAGTACTTC. This translates into CASSLVGGRMAYEQYF.

V and J are TRBV10-3 and TRBJ2-7, with no clear D. Trimming pared 3 bases from V and 3 bases from J, leaving 21 bases between. This CDR3 is 17 amino acids long. The V gene's germline CDR1 is ENHRY and CDR2 SYGVKD. The CDR3, as DNA: TGTGCCATCAGTGAAACCGCTTCAAGAGAAATTTACTACGAGCAGTACTTC. As protein: CAISETASREIYYEQYF.

The chain has TRBV7-3 and TRBJ2-3; D is possibly TRBD1 (6 bases). Germline CDR1 reads SGHTA; CDR2 reads FQGTGA. Trimming removed 1 base from V and 2 bases from J, with 10 bases in between. The CDR3 is 15 amino acids. The CDR3 protein is CASSLSRGTTDTQYF. The CDR3 DNA sequence: TGTGCCAGCAGCTTAAGTAGGGGGACCACAGATACGCAGTATTTT.

The chain joins TRBV7-2 to TRBJ1-2, with D uncertain. Trimming took 3 bases from V and 8 from J, leaving 13 bases between them. Per the germline V gene, CDR1 is SGHTA and CDR2 is FQGNSA. The CDR3 loop spans 13 amino acids. This CDR3 is CASSFPGWRGYTF. CDR3 nucleotides: TGTGCCAGCAGCTTCCCCGGGTGGCGAGGCTACACCTTC.

The table lists this clonotype with many counts. V and J are TRBV20-1 and TRBJ2-4; D unresolved. Germline V CDR1 and CDR2: DFQATT, SNEGSKA (reference sequence). This CDR3 spans 13 amino acids. The ends were cut back, 5 bases at V and 4 bases at J, with 12 bases in the middle. CDR3 DNA: TGCAGTGCTCCCCGTGACGGGAAAAACATTCAGTACTTC. Its protein is CSAPRDGKNIQYF.

The chain joins TRBV13 to TRBJ1-5, with D unresolved. CDR3 size: 14 residues. Germline loops: CDR1 PRHDT, CDR2 FYEKMQ (reference sequence). V lost 0 bases and J lost 5, with 8 bases in between. CDR3 amino acids: CASSLGQKYQPQHF. The CDR3 nucleotides read TGTGCCAGCAGCTTAGGGCAGAAGTATCAGCCCCAGCATTTT.

This clonotype was counted between two and nine times. The V and J genes are TRBV18 and TRBJ1-1, with D possibly being TRBD1 (6 bases). The CDR3 is 14 amino acids. Germline loops: CDR1 KGHSH, CDR2 LQKENI. Trimming left V 3 bases short and J 5 bases short, with 13 bases between. The CDR3 reads CASSPLRRGTEAFF. CDR3 coding DNA: TGTGCCAGCTCACCCCTTAGAAGGGGGACTGAAGCTTTCTTT.

This sequence joins TRBV27 and TRBJ2-7; 8 bases align to TRBD1. Germline CDR1 reads MNHEY; CDR2 reads SMNVEV (reference sequence). The CDR3 length is 16 residues. Trimming removed 2 bases from V and 2 bases from J; junction bases left unmatched: 8. The CDR3 nucleotides are TGTGCCAGCAGTTTAGGGGTGGGACAGGCAACCTACGAGCAGTACTTC. This encodes CASSLGVGQATYEQYF.

This clonotype was found many times. This CDR3 is CSGSLAGEAETQYF. The CDR3 nucleotides read TGCAGTGGCTCACTAGCGGGAGAGGCAGAGACCCAGTACTTC. The rearrangement joins TRBV20-1 to TRBJ2-5, with TRBD2 matching 11 bases. V lost 7 bases and J lost 4; bases outside the gene matches: 8. The CDR3 runs 14 residues. Germline loops: CDR1 DFQATT, CDR2 SNEGSKA (reference sequence).

The chain combines TRBV25-1 with TRBJ2-7; 7 bases align to TRBD1. Germline-derived CDR1 and CDR2 are MGHDK and SYGVNS. V was pared by 1 base and J by 4 bases, with 7 bases of the junction left unmatched. CDR3 size: 15 residues. The CDR3 bases are TGTGCCAGCAGTGAATCCGGACAGGCTGGATACGAGCAGTACTTC. Translated, it gives CASSESGQAGYEQYF.

The J gene is TRBJ2-5, the V gene TRBV7-9, with D unresolved. V lost 2 bases and J 3 bases, leaving 10 bases between the germline ends. CDR1 SEHNR and CDR2 FQNEAQ come from the germline V gene (reference sequence). This CDR3 contains 14 residues. CDR3 amino acids: CASSLTPAEETQYF. For the CDR3, the DNA is TGTGCCAGCAGCTTAACCCCGGCGGAAGAGACCCAGTACTTC.

The rearrangement uses TRBV6-6 and TRBJ1-1; TRBD1 is a possible D gene (6 bases). The length of the CDR3 is 16 residues. V lost 5 bases, J lost 7 bases, and 23 bases lay in between. Germline lookup yields CDR1 MNHNY and CDR2 SVGAGI (reference sequence). This CDR3 reads CASSKETSGARIEAFF. For the CDR3, the DNA is TGTGCCAGCAGTAAAGAGACATCGGGGGCCCGAATTGAAGCTTTCTTT.

The chain is built from TRBV15 and TRBJ2-3; 12 bases line up with TRBD2. The junction had 6 bases not matched to a gene; V was cut back by 6 bases and J by 2 bases. This CDR3 is built from 16 residues. CDR1 and CDR2 from the germline V gene are LNHNV and YYDKDF (reference sequence). The CDR3 DNA reads as TGTGCCACCAGGATTGGACTAGCGGGAACCACAGATACGCAGTATTTT. Translated, it gives CATRIGLAGTTDTQYF. The full variable domain, in which reference TRBV15 and TRBJ2-3 provide the parts outside the CDR3, is DAMVIQNPRYQVTQFGKPVTLSCSQTLNHNVMYWYQQKSSQAPKLLFHYYDKDFNNEADTPDNFQSRRPNTSFCFLDIRSPGLGDTAMYLCATRIGLAGTTDTQYFGPGTRLTVL.

This clonotype has a handful of counts. The chain is built from TRBV3-1 and TRBJ1-1; no clear D. The CDR3 totals 15 residues. CDR1 and CDR2 (germline): LGHDT, YNNKEL (reference sequence). V gave up 4 bases and J gave up 5 bases, with 17 bases separating them. The DNA of the CDR3 is TGTGCCAGCAGCCCCCGCGGGGAGGCGCGAACTGAAGCTTTCTTT. Protein product: CASSPRGEARTEAFF. Supplemented by reference TRBV3-1 and TRBJ1-1, the full variable domain reads DTAVSQTPKYLVTQMGNDKSIKCEQNLGHDTMYWYKQDSKKFLKIMFSYNNKELIINETVPNRFSPKSPDKAHLNLHINSLELGDSAVYFCASSPRGEARTEAFFGQGTRLTVV.

This clonotype was recorded many times. The chain carries TRBV6-1 and TRBJ1-5, with D possibly TRBD1 on 5 matching bases. Trimming took off 6 bases at V and 4 bases at J, with 16 bases between the two ends. Per the germline V gene, CDR1 is MNHNS and CDR2 is SASEGT. The CDR3 has 15 amino acids. The DNA of the CDR3 is TGTGCCAGCAGCGCCGGACACACACCTAATCAGCCCCAGCATTTT. Residues: CASSAGHTPNQPQHF.

This clonotype was counted ten times or more. This chain links TRBV27 with TRBJ2-7, with TRBD1 as a possible D gene (6 bases). The V gene's germline CDR1 is MNHEY and CDR2 SMNVEV (reference sequence). V lost 4 bases and J lost 0, with 10 bases in between. The CDR3 has 14 residues. The CDR3 sequence is CASSSGVTSYEQYF. The DNA of the CDR3 is TGTGCCAGCAGTTCAGGGGTAACCTCCTACGAGCAGTACTTC.

This clonotype was detected a few times. This chain joins TRBV4-3 and TRBJ1-6; perhaps TRBD1 as D (5 bases). This CDR3 is built from 15 residues. CDR1 LGHNA and CDR2 YSLEER come from the germline V gene. Trimming stripped 4 bases from V and 5 bases from J, with 12 bases between. CDR3 amino acids: CASSRSGGNNSPLHF. The CDR3 DNA sequence: TGCGCCAGCAGCCGTTCTGGGGGAAATAATTCACCCCTCCACTTT.